This TCR beta chain was sequenced during a study of radiotherapy plus CTLA-4 blockade in lung cancer. Whole-study context: Of the patients, roughly 17% showed objective responses and roughly 31% attained disease control.

The CDR3 has 12 amino acids. V shed 5 bases and J shed 5 bases, with 7 bases lying between them. CDR1 and CDR2 from the germline V gene are MNHNY and SVGAGI (reference sequence). Using immunoSEQ multiplex PCR, the repertoire was profiled, and TCRdb retains in-frame clones only, with some absent. The data hold tens of thousands of clones, with roughly 59% observed a single time. The sequence was collected from a human donor with non-small cell lung cancer who had a partial response to radiotherapy plus ipilimumab. The sequencing used peripheral blood, collected from a patient treated with radiotherapy plus ipilimumab. This chain connects TRBV6-6 to TRBJ1-5, with D hard to call. DNA for the CDR3: TGTGCCAGCAGTACCGGGGATCAGCCCCAGCATTTT. Encoded protein: CASSTGDQPQHF.